The entry that follows covers one TCR beta chain sequence. These data come from a study of blood T cell repertoires in COVID-19. Produced via immunoSEQ multiplex PCR; TCRdb's table is partial and in-frame only. The sample carries 220,000 or so clones, 75% to 90% recorded once. V lost 2 bases and J 5 bases, leaving 15 bases between the germline ends. Germline CDR1 LNHNV, CDR2 YYDKDF (reference sequence). The CDR3 has 15 amino acids. This chain uses TRBV15 with TRBJ2-5, with D perhaps matching TRBD2 (5 bases). Sequencing was done on a sample of PBMCs or T cells enriched from blood (not recorded which). The receptor was isolated from a man aged 50 to 59 who had been exposed to COVID-19. The CDR3 coding sequence is TGTGCCACCAGCAGATCGCCCGGGATGGGGGAGACCCAGTACTTC. It specifies CATSRSPGMGETQYF.